What follows are 10 T cell receptor beta chains derived from one specimen sequenced in a study of blood T cells in healthy people across ages (dated by TCRdb to 2015 to 2017). The library was generated by 5' RACE. TCRdb shows the sequencer as Illumina HiSeq 2500. The second PCR ran for about 6 to 12 cycles and used a J-beta primer mix along with a sample-barcoded 5' primer. The public reads were quality trimmed at Q25 with fastp and then assembled into clones with MiXCR by TCRdb, keeping productive beta chains. One record per CDR3 amino acid sequence lists the most common genes and DNA. This sample gives approximately 320,000 distinct CDR3 sequences in total; 25% to 30% of them show up just once. 29% of the sample is held by the ten biggest clonotypes. Sequenced material: blood. The receptors were sampled from a woman in her sixties or seventies in good health.

V gene TRBV6-6 combines with J gene TRBJ2-7; TRBD1 aligns across 7 bases. CDR3 length equals 15 residues. V dropped 6 bases and J dropped 3; count of bases not matched to a gene: 11. Germline values: CDR1 MNHNY, CDR2 SVGAGI (reference sequence). CDR3 sequence reads: CASRVRTGAFYEQYF. CDR3 bases: TGTGCCAGCAGGGTCAGGACAGGAGCCTTCTACGAGCAGTACTTC.

This clonotype showed up just a few times. The rearrangement joins TRBV6-2 or TRBV6-3 to TRBJ2-7; the D call may be TRBD1 or TRBD2 (5 bases each). This CDR3 has 13 amino acids. Between the trimmed V and J ends, which lost 7 bases and 1 base, there was a span of 11 bases. The V gene's germline CDR1 is MNHEY and CDR2 SVGEGT. CDR3 sequence (DNA): TGTGCCAGCAACCCGGGGCCTTCCTACGAGCAGTACTTC. It translates to CASNPGPSYEQYF.

The CDR3 DNA sequence: TGCAGTGCTAGAGATAAGGCGGGGTTACTTTCCAATGAGCAGTTCTTC. It is translated as CSARDKAGLLSNEQFF. The chain employs TRBV20-1 and TRBJ2-1, with D possibly TRBD2 on 6 matching bases. The CDR3 consists of 16 residues. Trimming shortened V by 0 bases and J by 6 bases, and 18 bases separated the two germline ends. CDR1 and CDR2 from the germline V gene are DFQATT and SNEGSKA (reference sequence).

Turning to this clonotype: One junction end disagrees with the germline gene, perhaps due to a read error. The genes are TRBV28 and TRBJ2-1; 8 bases align to TRBD2. This CDR3 is built from 17 residues. Germline CDR1 reads MDHEN; CDR2 reads SYDVKM. CDR3 DNA: TGTGCCGGCAGCTCCCTCGAGCGGGAGAAATCCTACAATGAGCAGTTCTTC. This sequence encodes CAGSSLEREKSYNEQFF. Combining the CDR3 with reference TRBV28 and TRBJ2-1 gives the whole variable domain DVKVTQSSRYLVKRTGEKVFLECVQDMDHENMFWYRQDPGLGLRLIYFSYDVKMKEKGDIPEGYSVSREKKERFSLILESASTNQTSMYLCAGSSLEREKSYNEQFFGPGTRLTVL.

This clonotype came up many times. The chain is built from TRBV5-5 and TRBJ2-5, with D unresolved. V was trimmed by 4 bases and J by 5 bases, leaving 15 bases between them. The CDR3 spans 14 residues. Germline CDR1 SGHKS, CDR2 YYEKEE (reference sequence). The DNA for the CDR3 is TGTGCCAGCAGCATTGGCGGCCAAGGGGAGACCCAGTACTTC. This translates into CASSIGGQGETQYF.

This clonotype has just a few counts. Likely a read error: the CDR3 ends without its conserved phenylalanine or tryptophan. Because the CDR3's place on the DNA is in doubt, the DNA is left out and the CDR3 is given as listed by TCRdb. The CDR3 here is CASSSSQGV. This chain joins TRBV7-9 and TRBJ2-6; TRBD1 is taken as the D call from the table, unchecked against the DNA. Looked up from germline, CDR1 is SEHNR and CDR2 is FQNEAQ (reference sequence). The CDR3 length is 9 residues, termini included.

This clonotype was detected ten times or more. The chain has TRBV27 and TRBJ2-1, with 7 bases identical to TRBD2. Trimming removed 4 bases from V and 12 bases from J; junction bases left unmatched: 9. The CDR3 spans 13 residues. The germline V gene has CDR1 MNHEY and CDR2 SMNVEV (reference sequence). The CDR3 here is CASSSPVLAVQFF. The CDR3 bases are TGTGCCAGCAGTTCCCCCGTTCTAGCGGTGCAGTTCTTC.

The chain has TRBV28 and TRBJ2-1; tentatively, D is TRBD1 or TRBD2 (6 bases each). Trimming pared 8 bases from V and 2 bases from J, leaving 13 bases between. The CDR3 runs to 14 residues. Germline V gives CDR1 MDHEN, CDR2 SYDVKM. For the CDR3, the DNA is TGTGCCAGCTCACAAGGGGGGACCTACAATGAGCAGTTCTTC. It translates to CASSQGGTYNEQFF.

This clonotype has more than one count but fewer than ten. V is TRBV6-1 and J is TRBJ2-3; 13 bases line up with TRBD2. After removal of 5 bases from V and 5 bases from J, the junction contained 1 base not matched to a gene. CDR3 length: 14 residues. Germline V gene lookup returns CDR1 MNHNS and CDR2 SASEGT. The CDR3 nucleotides read TGTGCCAGCAGTAGGACTAGCGGGGGAGATACGCAGTATTTT. Residues: CASSRTSGGDTQYF.

This clonotype was detected a few times. DNA of the CDR3: TGTGCCAGCAGCTTGAGCGACCTTCGGGTAAACACTGAAGCTTTCTTT. Its protein is CASSLSDLRVNTEAFF. The chain has TRBV7-8 and TRBJ1-1; D is unresolved. V lost 3 bases to trimming and J lost 2 bases, with 16 bases between them. Looked up from germline, CDR1 is SGHVS and CDR2 is FQNEAQ. The CDR3 has 16 amino acids.